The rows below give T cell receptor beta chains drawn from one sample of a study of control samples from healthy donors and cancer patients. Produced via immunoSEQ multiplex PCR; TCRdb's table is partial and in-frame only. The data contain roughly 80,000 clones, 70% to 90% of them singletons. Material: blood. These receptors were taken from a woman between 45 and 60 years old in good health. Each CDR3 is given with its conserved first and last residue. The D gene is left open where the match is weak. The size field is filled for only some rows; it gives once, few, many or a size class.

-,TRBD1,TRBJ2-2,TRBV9,TGTGCCAGCAGCGTTACAGGGGCCGGGGAGCTGTTTTTT,CASSVTGAGELFF
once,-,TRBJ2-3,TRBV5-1,TGCGCCAGCAGCTCGAGGACTACGGAAGTCACAGATACGCAGTATTTT,CASSSRTTEVTDTQYF
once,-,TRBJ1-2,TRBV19,TGTGCCAGTAGTATTACAGGGAACTATGGCTACACCTTC,CASSITGNYGYTF
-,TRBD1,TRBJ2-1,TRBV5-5,TGTGCCAGCTTACAGTTTAAGGGGGCGTCATTGAATGAGCAGTTCTTC,CASLQFKGASLNEQFF
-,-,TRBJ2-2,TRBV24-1,TGTGCCACCAGTGAGATAGGGGCCTCCGGGGAGCTGTTTTTT,CATSEIGASGELFF
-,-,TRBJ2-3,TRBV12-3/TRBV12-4,TGTGCCAGCAGTTTAGCCAGCACAGATACGCAGTATTTT,CASSLASTDTQYF
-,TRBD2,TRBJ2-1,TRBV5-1,TGCGCCAGCAGCTTCCTAGCGGGGGGGCCTGACAATGAGCAGTTCTTC,CASSFLAGGPDNEQFF
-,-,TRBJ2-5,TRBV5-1,TGCGCCAGCAGCCGAGACATCCAAGAGACCCAGTACTTC,CASSRDIQETQYF
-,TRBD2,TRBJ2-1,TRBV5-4,TGTGCCAGCAGACCGGGACTAGCGGGGCACAATGAGCAGTTCTTC,CASRPGLAGHNEQFF
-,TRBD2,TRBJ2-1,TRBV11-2,TGTGCCAGCAGTTATGGGGGGGAGAGCTCCTACAATGAGCAGTTCTTC,CASSYGGESSYNEQFF
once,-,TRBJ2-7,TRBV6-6,TGTGCCAGCAGTTACGTCTACGAGCAGTACTTC,CASSYVYEQYF